This TCR beta chain was found in a study of T cell responses to AZD1222 COVID-19 vaccine. Study-level points and caveats: Repertoire collection took place solely once the T cell response had peaked.

The sample holds one count of this clone. The target antigen is unknown. Data came from immunoSEQ multiplex PCR; TCRdb stores just in-frame clones and leaves some out. The data show some 61,000 clones, with over 75% seen just once and 15% to 20% held by the top ten. With 4 bases clipped from V and 1 base from J, the junction kept 9 bases outside the gene matches. The CDR3 runs to 16 residues. From germline, CDR1 is MGHDK and CDR2 SYGVNS. The source was peripheral blood, collected on day 0 of AZD1222 vaccination. The chain employs TRBV25-1 and TRBJ2-7; the match to TRBD1 covers 8 bases. The sequence was obtained from an adult in good health. The CDR3 loop reads CASSAYPGTGSYEQYF. The CDR3 DNA is TGTGCCAGCAGTGCTTACCCCGGGACAGGTTCCTACGAGCAGTACTTC.